This T cell receptor beta chain appears in the sequencing data of a study of cytomegalovirus exposure and HLA in healthy donors. The CDR3 totals 16 residues. V lost 3 bases and J lost 0, with 15 bases in between. The germline V gene encodes CDR1 MNHEY and CDR2 SMNVEV (reference sequence). General observations from the study: The only immune exposure information that was available was CMV serostatus. Later analysis reportedly placed an Asian-associated ancestry cluster below the roughly 670-donor mean in N-insertions. Another analysis was done later, and it associated 15,000 or so TCR beta sequences with HLA alleles at 0.05 false discovery rate. Follow-up analysis seemed to connect common viral pathogens with several of the most significant clusters identified.

The study ran its PCR with 60 Vbeta and 13 Jbeta primers. The assay was immunoSEQ multiplex PCR, and TCRdb's table has in-frame clones only and misses some. This table has some 150,000 clones, around 88% appearing once. Note on this clone: What it binds is not known.

The specimen sequenced was PBMCs. The chain uses TRBV27 and TRBJ2-7, with a tentative D call TRBD1 (6 bases). The TCR sequence derives from a woman younger than 45 in good health and CMV-seronegative. The CDR3 DNA sequence: TGTGCCAGCAGTTTGTTTGGGACAAAAGGCTCCTACGAGCAGTACTTC. It yields the protein CASSLFGTKGSYEQYF.